This is a list of T cell receptor beta chains from one sample in a study of T-cell reconstitution after alpha-beta-depleted transplantation in children. TCRdb reprocessed the PCR reads via MiXCR and lists one record per CDR3 protein. The sample contains around 600,000 distinct CDR3 sequences, 15% to 20% of which appear only once. The source material was PBMCs from the stem cell graft donor, sampled from the stem cell graft. The receptors shown here come from a human donor who donated a stem cell graft to a child with acute myeloid leukemia. Both conserved end residues are part of each CDR3. Each record gives: V gene, J gene, CDR3 protein.

TRBV29-1	TRBJ2-2	CSVGNTGELFF
TRBV24-1	TRBJ2-1	CATSDPTSGGYNEQFF
TRBV7-6	TRBJ2-3	CASSLRGIGTDTQYF
TRBV24-1	TRBJ2-1	CATSDPMTGDEQFF
TRBV10-3	TRBJ2-5	CAISEPAGGQETQYF
TRBV6-1	TRBJ1-1	CASSEEGGGRLNTEAFF
TRBV5-6	TRBJ2-1	CASSLGGQFYEQFF
TRBV20-1	TRBJ2-4	CSARDERGRGAKNIQYF
TRBV20-1	TRBJ1-5	CSASPTAVGEPQHF
TRBV7-9	TRBJ1-1	CASSPPDKYTEAFF
TRBV7-2	TRBJ2-7	CASSQTSGGAYEQYF
TRBV21-1	TRBJ2-5	CASQILPRRYQETQYF
TRBV29-1	TRBJ1-2	CSVGIQPTPNYGYTF
TRBV6-2/TRBV6-3	TRBJ2-1	CASSYLSEGGIDEQFF
TRBV10-3	TRBJ2-7	CAISGETSAPYEQYF
TRBV20-1	TRBJ2-3	CSAFEDRGLGTDTQYF
TRBV12-3/TRBV12-4	TRBJ1-3	CASILGPSGNTIYF
TRBV2	TRBJ2-1	CASRGDREWVNEQFF
TRBV29-1	TRBJ2-5	CSAETGWRETQYF